This paragraph reports one T cell receptor beta chain. TCRdb's table, derived via immunoSEQ multiplex PCR, lists solely in-frame clones and lacks some. The repertoire holds about 460,000 clones, with 75% to 90% as singletons. The data belong to a study of blood T cell repertoires in COVID-19. V lost 5 bases to trimming and J lost 4 bases, with 11 bases between them. The V gene's germline CDR1 is SGHNT and CDR2 YENEEA. This CDR3 comprises 14 residues. The clonotype originates from a woman in her fifties or sixties who had recovered from COVID-19. Sequencing input: PBMCs or T cells enriched from blood (not recorded which). This chain uses TRBV11-3 with TRBJ2-2, with a weak D call TRBD1 (6 bases). The CDR3 loop is CASSQDSFTGELFF. The CDR3 nucleotides are TGTGCCAGCAGCCAGGACAGTTTCACCGGGGAGCTGTTTTTT.